The present T cell receptor beta chain was sequenced within a study of T cell responses to AZD1222 COVID-19 vaccine. Points from the study as a whole: Recipients of two AZD1222 doses showed rising Spike-specific TCR breadth and depth. Only six individuals given AZD1222 were seropositive at baseline.

Sequenced by immunoSEQ multiplex PCR; TCRdb stores in-frame clones only, minus some. The sample contains roughly 55,000 clones, roughly 90% of which appear only once. In regard to this clone: Its target is unknown.

The length of the CDR3 is 13 residues. Per germline, CDR1 SGHRS and CDR2 YFSETQ. V lost 0 bases and J 5 bases, leaving 8 bases between the germline ends. The chain combines TRBV5-1 with TRBJ2-5, with D possibly matching TRBD1 (5 bases). Material: peripheral blood, obtained on day 0 of AZD1222 vaccination. The clonotype was recovered from an adult in good health. CDR3 amino acids: CASSLAGAETQYF. The DNA of the CDR3 is TGCGCCAGCAGCTTGGCTGGGGCGGAGACCCAGTACTTC.